The T cell receptor beta chain described here comes from a study of OX40 agonist ivuxolimab in advanced cancers. The study's findings and limits: The average count of expanded clones was higher among CD8+ T cells than among CD4+.

Generated by immunoSEQ multiplex PCR, the TCRdb table keeps only in-frame clones and is missing some. The data contain 70,000 to 95,000 clones, around 80% of them singletons. Germline CDR1 SGHRS, CDR2 YFSETQ. CDR3 length: 16 residues. V was pared by 4 bases and J by 0 bases, with 14 bases between. Concerning this clone itself: No antigen is known for it.

Here the sequenced sample was CD4+ or CD8+ T cells sorted from blood, taken in a trial of the OX40 agonist ivuxolimab. The sequence was obtained from an adult with an advanced solid tumor such as melanoma, head and neck, liver or kidney cancer. The chain links TRBV5-1 to TRBJ1-3; D is undetermined. The CDR3, as DNA: TGCGCCAGCAGCCCGGAGAGACCAAGCTCTGGAAACACCATATATTTT. Translation: CASSPERPSSGNTIYF.